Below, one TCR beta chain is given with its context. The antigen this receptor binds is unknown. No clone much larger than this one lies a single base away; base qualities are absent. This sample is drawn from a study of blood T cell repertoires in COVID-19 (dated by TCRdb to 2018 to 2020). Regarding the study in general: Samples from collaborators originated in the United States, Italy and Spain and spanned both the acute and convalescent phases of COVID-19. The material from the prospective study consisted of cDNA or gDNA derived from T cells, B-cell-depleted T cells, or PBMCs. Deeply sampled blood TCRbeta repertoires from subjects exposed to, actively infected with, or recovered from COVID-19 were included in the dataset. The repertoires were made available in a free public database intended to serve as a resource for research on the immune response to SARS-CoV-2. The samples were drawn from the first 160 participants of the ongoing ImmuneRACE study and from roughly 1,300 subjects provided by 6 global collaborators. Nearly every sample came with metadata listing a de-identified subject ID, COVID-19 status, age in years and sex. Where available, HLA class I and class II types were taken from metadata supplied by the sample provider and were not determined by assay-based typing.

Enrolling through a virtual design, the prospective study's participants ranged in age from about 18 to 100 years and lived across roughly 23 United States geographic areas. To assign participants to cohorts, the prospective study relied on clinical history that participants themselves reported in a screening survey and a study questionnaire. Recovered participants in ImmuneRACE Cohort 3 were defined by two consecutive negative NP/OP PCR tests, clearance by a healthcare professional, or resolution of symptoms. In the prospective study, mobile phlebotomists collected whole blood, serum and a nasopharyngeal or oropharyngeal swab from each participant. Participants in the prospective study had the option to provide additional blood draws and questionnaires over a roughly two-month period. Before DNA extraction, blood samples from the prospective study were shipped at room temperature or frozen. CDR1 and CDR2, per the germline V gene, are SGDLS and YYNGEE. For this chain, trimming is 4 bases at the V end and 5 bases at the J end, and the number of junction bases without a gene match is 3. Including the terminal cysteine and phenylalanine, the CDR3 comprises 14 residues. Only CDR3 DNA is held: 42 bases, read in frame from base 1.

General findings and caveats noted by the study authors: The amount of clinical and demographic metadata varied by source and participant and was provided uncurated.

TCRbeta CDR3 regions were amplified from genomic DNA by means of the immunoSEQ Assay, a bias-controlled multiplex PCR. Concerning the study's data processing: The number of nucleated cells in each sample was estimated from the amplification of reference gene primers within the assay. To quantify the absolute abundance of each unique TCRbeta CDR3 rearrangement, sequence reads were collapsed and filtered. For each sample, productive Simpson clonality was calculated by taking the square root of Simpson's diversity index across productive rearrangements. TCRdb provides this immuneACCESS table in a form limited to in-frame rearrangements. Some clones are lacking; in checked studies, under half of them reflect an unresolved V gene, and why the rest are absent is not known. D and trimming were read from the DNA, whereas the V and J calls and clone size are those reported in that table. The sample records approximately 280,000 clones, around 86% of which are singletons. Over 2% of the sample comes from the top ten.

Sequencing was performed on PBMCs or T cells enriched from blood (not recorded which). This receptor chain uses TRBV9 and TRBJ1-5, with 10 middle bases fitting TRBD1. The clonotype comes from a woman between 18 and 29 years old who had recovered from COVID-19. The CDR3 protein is CASSPGTGDQPQHF. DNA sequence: TGTGCCAGCAGCCCCGGGACAGGGGATCAGCCCCAGCATTTT.